This TCR beta chain was identified in a study of T cell responses to AZD1222 COVID-19 vaccine. The study, taken as a whole, reports: Samples come after the peak T cell response, not at day 14. The reported proportion of spike-specific TCRs targeting unmutated variant regions was nearly half. Vaccination with two AZD1222 doses was followed by a rise in Spike-specific TCR breadth and depth.

Trimming took off 3 bases at V and 4 bases at J, with 7 bases between the two ends. This CDR3 has 13 amino acids. Germline CDR1 LNHDA, CDR2 SQIVND (reference sequence). Clones were read by immunoSEQ multiplex PCR, and TCRdb kept only the in-frame ones, dropping some. The sample has 170,000 or so clones, about nine tenths seen once. On this clone itself: Its antigen is not known.

This TCR was sampled from an adult in good health. The chain has TRBV19 and TRBJ1-3; the D is unclear. The sample was peripheral blood, taken on day 0 of AZD1222 vaccination. This CDR3 reads CASSMVSGNTIYF. The CDR3 DNA reads as TGTGCCAGTAGTATGGTATCCGGAAACACCATATATTTT.